The 28 T cell receptor beta chains presented below share a single source sample, sequenced in a study of blood T cell repertoires in COVID-19. TCRdb keeps only in-frame clones here, not all; method: immunoSEQ multiplex PCR. The sample yields 130,000 or so clones, around 89% seen once. The sequenced sample consisted of peripheral blood. The receptors were gathered from a man aged 45-65 years with active or convalescent COVID-19.

The chain carries TRBV29-1 and TRBJ2-5, with D possibly TRBD1 on 6 matching bases. The CDR3 loop spans 13 amino acids. The V gene lost 7 bases and the J gene lost 2 bases, with 14 bases spanning the gap. Germline CDR1 reads SQVTM; CDR2 reads ANQGSEA. The chain's CDR3 is CSAAVTGQETQYF. The CDR3 nucleotides read TGCAGCGCCGCTGTAACAGGGCAAGAGACCCAGTACTTC.

The V call is TRBV6-2 or TRBV6-3, the J call TRBJ2-5, with 9 bases fitting TRBD2. Germline loops: CDR1 MNHEY, CDR2 SVGEGT. The CDR3 sequence is 18 residues long. With 0 bases clipped from V and 1 base from J, the junction kept 9 bases outside the gene matches. CDR3 sequence reads: CASSYSSRLAALQETQYF. Written as DNA, the CDR3 is TGTGCCAGCAGTTACTCCTCACGACTAGCGGCCCTCCAAGAGACCCAGTACTTC.

V usage is TRBV29-1 and J usage is TRBJ2-1; 11 bases are a match to TRBD1. The CDR3 runs to 16 residues. V lost 4 bases and J lost 4; bases outside the gene matches: 9. Germline V lookup: CDR1 SQVTM, CDR2 ANQGSEA. CDR3 coding DNA: TGCAGCGTTGCCTGGGACAGGGGGTTTCCGTACAATGAGCAGTTCTTC. As protein: CSVAWDRGFPYNEQFF.

This chain links TRBV9 with TRBJ2-1; perhaps TRBD1 as D (6 bases). V lost 0 bases, J lost 2 bases, and 12 bases lay in between. The germline CDR1 and CDR2 sequences are SGDLS and YYNGEE. This CDR3 has 16 amino acids. The CDR3 DNA is TGTGCCAGCAGCGTAGATGGGGGCCGGACCTACAATGAGCAGTTCTTC. It encodes CASSVDGGRTYNEQFF.

This chain links TRBV5-5 with TRBJ1-1; 9 nucleotides match TRBD1. The J segment lost 5 bases and the V segment lost 3 bases, leaving 5 bases of the junction unmatched. The CDR3 consists of 14 residues. CDR1 SGHKS and CDR2 YYEKEE come from the germline V gene (reference sequence). CDR3 in amino acids: CASSSDRGGTEAFF. CDR3 sequence (DNA): TGTGCCAGCAGCTCGGACAGGGGAGGTACTGAAGCTTTCTTT.

This chain joins TRBV24-1 and TRBJ2-1; weak D call: TRBD2 (7 bases). The CDR3 loop spans 15 amino acids. Germline CDR1 is KGHDR and CDR2 is SFDVKD. V was pared by 0 bases and J by 9 bases, with 14 bases between. CDR3 sequence (DNA): TGTGCCACCAGTGATTTGGGGGGGGCTCAAAGTGAGCAGTTCTTC. This codes for CATSDLGGAQSEQFF.

The chain carries TRBV5-4 and TRBJ1-6; D uncertain. The CDR3 consists of 15 residues. Trimming left V 4 bases short and J 6 bases short, with 14 bases between. Per the germline V gene, CDR1 is SGHNT and CDR2 is YYREEE (reference sequence). CDR3 region: CASSHFTSVNSPLHF. The CDR3 bases are TGTGCCAGCAGCCACTTCACGTCCGTTAATTCACCCCTCCACTTT.

The chain links TRBV27 to TRBJ2-7, with 13 bases fitting TRBD2. CDR3 length: 18 amino acids. V lost 4 bases, J lost 6 bases, and 15 bases stayed unmatched. Germline CDR1 is MNHEY and CDR2 is SMNVEV (reference sequence). CDR3 in DNA: TGTGCCAGCAGTTCCTGGGGACTAGCGGGGTACGGGAGCCGCGAGCAGTACTTC. Its translation: CASSSWGLAGYGSREQYF.

V is TRBV3-1 (or the pseudogene TRBV3-2) and J is TRBJ2-1; 8 nucleotides match TRBD1. With 4 bases clipped from V and 4 bases from J, the junction kept 6 bases outside the gene matches. The CDR3 is 15 residues long. The germline V gene has CDR1 LGHDT and CDR2 YNNKEL (reference sequence). The CDR3 region is CASSRDRGGYNEQFF. CDR3 sequence (DNA): TGTGCCAGCAGCCGTGACAGGGGTGGGTACAATGAGCAGTTCTTC.

The chain carries TRBV6-5 and TRBJ2-1; tentatively, D is TRBD2 (6 bases). CDR1 and CDR2 (germline): MNHEY, SVGAGI. The CDR3 is made up of 14 amino acids. Trimming took off 5 bases at V and 5 bases at J, with 13 bases between the two ends. The CDR3 region has the DNA TGTGCCAGCAGTCGAGGAGGGATGAACAATGAGCAGTTCTTC. Protein: CASSRGGMNNEQFF.

The rearrangement joins TRBV4-1 to TRBJ2-1, with a weak D call TRBD2 (6 bases). CDR3 length: 15 residues. In germline, CDR1 is MGHRA, CDR2 YSYEKL. V was shortened by 8 bases and J by 2 bases, with 16 bases between the two germline ends. Here the CDR3 reads CASQLVIAAYNEQFF. The CDR3, as DNA: TGCGCCAGCCAGCTGGTTATAGCGGCCTACAATGAGCAGTTCTTC.

The genes are TRBV7-2 and TRBJ2-5; 8 bases fit TRBD1. V was pared by 5 bases and J by 5 bases, with 10 bases of the junction left unmatched. CDR1 SGHTA and CDR2 FQGNSA come from the germline V gene. The CDR3 length is 15 residues. The CDR3, as DNA: TGTGCCAGCAGCCCGTCGACAGGGGAGGCGGAGACCCAGTACTTC. Its protein is CASSPSTGEAETQYF. The full variable domain, its missing parts supplied by reference TRBV7-2 and TRBJ2-5, is GAGVSQSPSNKVTEKGKDVELRCDPISGHTALYWYRQSLGQGLEFLIYFQGNSAPDKSGLPSDRFSAERTGGSVSTLTIQRTQQEDSAVYLCASSPSTGEAETQYFGPGTRLLVL.

This clone came up once. In DNA form, the CDR3 reads TGTGCCAGCAGTGGAGAGGCAGGGACTGGAGAGACCCAGTACTTC. Its protein is CASSGEAGTGETQYF. The rearrangement uses TRBV2 and TRBJ2-5, with TRBD2 as a possible D gene (6 bases). Germline V gene data show CDR1 as SNHLY and CDR2 as FYNNEI. This CDR3 has 15 amino acids. Trimming shortened V by 4 bases and J by 4 bases, and 16 bases separated the two germline ends. Full variable domain (remainder filled in from reference TRBV2 and TRBJ2-5): EPEVTQTPSHQVTQMGQEVILRCVPISNHLYFYWYRQILGQKVEFLVSFYNNEISEKSEIFDDQFSVERPDGSNFTLKIRSTKLEDSAMYFCASSGEAGTGETQYFGPGTRLLVL.

J is TRBJ2-7 and V is TRBV10-2, with D perhaps matching TRBD2 (5 bases). The germline CDR1 and CDR2 sequences are WSHSY and SAAADI. Trimming left V 3 bases short and J 3 bases short, with 15 bases between. The length of the CDR3 is 15 residues. The CDR3 bases are TGCGCCAGCAGTGACCTCCCTAGCCGAAGCTACGAGCAGTACTTC. Translating it yields CASSDLPSRSYEQYF.

The CDR3 loop reads CASSGTASTYQETQYF. CDR3 coding DNA: TGTGCCAGCTCGGGGACAGCTTCCACTTACCAAGAGACCCAGTACTTC. The rearrangement joins TRBV18 to TRBJ2-5, with 7 bases lining up with TRBD1. The CDR3 totals 16 residues. Germline CDR1 reads KGHSH; CDR2 reads LQKENI. The V and J ends lost 6 bases and 0 bases, in that order; junction bases with no gene match: 10.

The chain employs TRBV20-1 and TRBJ2-5; D possibly corresponds to TRBD1 (6 bases). The CDR3 runs to 10 residues. Looked up from germline, CDR1 is DFQATT and CDR2 is SNEGSKA (reference sequence). V was cut by 8 bases and J by 4 bases, with 8 bases left in between. The CDR3 nucleotides read TGCAGTACAGGGTTAGAGACCCAGTACTTC. This gives the protein CSTGLETQYF.

This chain joins TRBV6-2 or TRBV6-3 and TRBJ1-5; D remains ambiguous. Germline CDR1 reads MNHEY; CDR2 reads SVGEGT. This CDR3 has 18 amino acids. V lost 0 bases to trimming and J lost 0 bases, with 15 bases between them. The CDR3 is CASSYSKRFGDSNQPQHF. For the CDR3, the DNA is TGTGCCAGCAGTTACTCGAAAAGGTTCGGAGATAGCAATCAGCCCCAGCATTTT.

This chain joins TRBV5-1 and TRBJ2-2; 7 nucleotides line up with TRBD1. The CDR3 loop spans 15 amino acids. CDR1 and CDR2 (germline): SGHRS, YFSETQ. V was pared by 0 bases and J by 4 bases, with 3 bases of the junction left unmatched. CDR3 sequence reads: CASSLVYRGTGELFF. CDR3 DNA sequence: TGCGCCAGCAGCTTGGTGTACAGGGGCACCGGGGAGCTGTTTTTT.

The sample holds one count of this clone. The rearrangement links TRBV15 to TRBJ1-1, with TRBD1 as a possible D gene (5 bases). Germline CDR1 LNHNV, CDR2 YYDKDF (reference sequence). This CDR3 is 15 amino acids long. The V gene lost 3 bases and the J gene lost 0 bases, with 11 bases spanning the gap. CDR3 sequence: CATSRDKALNTEAFF. In DNA, the CDR3 is TGTGCCACCAGCAGGGACAAGGCTCTGAACACTGAAGCTTTCTTT.

CDR3 residues: CASLSSIGDTEAFF. The CDR3, as DNA: TGTGCCAGCCTAAGCAGTATAGGGGACACTGAAGCTTTCTTT. The chain carries TRBV6-5 and TRBJ1-1, with D possibly being TRBD1 (5 bases). Trimming removed 8 bases from V and 3 bases from J, with 16 bases in between. The CDR3 totals 14 residues. In germline, CDR1 is MNHEY, CDR2 SVGAGI.

V usage is TRBV28 and J usage is TRBJ2-1, with 10 bases lining up with TRBD2. V trimming: 3 bases; J trimming: 7 bases; junction bases outside the gene matches: 9. CDR1 is MDHEN and CDR2 is SYDVKM in the germline V gene. The CDR3 is 16 residues long. The CDR3, as DNA: TGTGCCAGCAGTTTTCTGGCTAGCGGGAGTAGTAATGAGCAGTTCTTC. This gives the protein CASSFLASGSSNEQFF.

The J gene is TRBJ2-5, the V gene TRBV5-1, with 9 bases lining up with TRBD1. The CDR3 extends over 16 amino acids. V lost 3 bases and J lost 5; bases outside the gene matches: 11. The V gene's germline CDR1 is SGHRS and CDR2 YFSETQ. This chain's CDR3 is CASSWERVGQGETQYF. CDR3 coding DNA: TGCGCCAGCAGCTGGGAGAGGGTAGGACAGGGGGAGACCCAGTACTTC. The variable domain in full, completed from reference TRBV5-1 and TRBJ2-5, reads KAGVTQTPRYLIKTRGQQVTLSCSPISGHRSVSWYQQTPGQGLQFLFEYFSETQRNKGNFPGRFSGRQFSNSRSEMNVSTLELGDSALYLCASSWERVGQGETQYFGPGTRLLVL.

This chain joins TRBV5-6 and TRBJ1-1; 7 nucleotides align to TRBD1. Germline V gene data show CDR1 as SGHDT and CDR2 as YYEEEE. This CDR3 region has 16 residues. V shed 2 bases, J shed 3 bases, and the junction held 10 bases outside the gene matches. The CDR3 here is CASSLKGTGVDTEAFF. The CDR3 DNA reads as TGTGCCAGCAGCTTAAAGGGCACAGGGGTAGACACTGAAGCTTTCTTT.

This clone was counted a single time. The chain links TRBV19 to TRBJ2-2, with D hard to call. CDR3 size: 13 residues. V lost 5 bases and J lost 8, with 12 bases in between. Germline V lookup: CDR1 LNHDA, CDR2 SQIVND (reference sequence). CDR3 protein: CASSPVTRGELFF. CDR3 coding DNA: TGTGCCAGTAGTCCTGTAACCCGGGGGGAGCTGTTTTTT. Drawing the rest from reference TRBV19 and TRBJ2-2, the complete variable domain is DGGITQSPKYLFRKEGQNVTLSCEQNLNHDAMYWYRQDPGQGLRLIYYSQIVNDFQKGDIAEGYSVSREKKESFPLTVTSAQKNPTAFYLCASSPVTRGELFFGEGSRLTVL.

The genes are TRBV4-2 and TRBJ2-3; TRBD1 is a possible D gene (6 bases). V lost 4 bases to trimming and J lost 7 bases, with 18 bases between them. The CDR3 contains 15 residues. Germline V gene data show CDR1 as LGHNA and CDR2 as YNFKEQ. The CDR3 here is CASSLRTASRNTQYF. As DNA, the CDR3 is TGTGCCAGCAGCCTGCGGACAGCCTCAAGAAATACGCAGTATTTT.

The rearrangement joins TRBV14 to TRBJ2-3; 10 bases map to TRBD2. The trim removed 4 bases at V and 0 bases at J, leaving 16 bases unmatched. The germline gives CDR1 SGHDN, CDR2 FVKESK. This CDR3 contains 20 residues. This CDR3 is CASSPTRGSGGAGSTDTQYF. The CDR3 DNA sequence: TGTGCCAGCAGCCCCACCAGAGGGAGCGGGGGGGCGGGAAGCACAGATACGCAGTATTTT.

This chain joins TRBV5-1 and TRBJ2-3; the match to TRBD2 covers 10 bases. The trim removed 0 bases at V and 1 base at J, leaving 20 bases unmatched. Per the germline V gene, CDR1 is SGHRS and CDR2 is YFSETQ. The CDR3 is 22 residues long. The CDR3 DNA follows: TGCGCCAGCAGCTTGGAGGCTAGCGGGGGTAGACTGACTTATAGAGGCACAGATACGCAGTATTTT. It specifies CASSLEASGGRLTYRGTDTQYF.

This clone was found once. The chain links TRBV21-1 to TRBJ2-6; the table's TRBD1 call for D was not verified on the DNA. TRBV21-1 is marked as a pseudogene. CDR3 length: 19 residues. DNA for the CDR3: TGTGCCAGCAGCAGACCAATTGGACAGGGGAGTACTGGGGCCAACGTCCTGACTTTC. As protein: CASSRPIGQGSTGANVLTF.